The TCR beta chain under discussion was sequenced for a study of blood T cell repertoires in COVID-19. The overall study: The study drew acute and convalescent COVID-19 samples from the United States, Italy and Spain.

Donors were grouped by their self-reported clinical history. Per the original methods: Nucleated cell counts were estimated from reference gene primer amplification. Method: immunoSEQ multiplex PCR; TCRdb's copy keeps in-frame clones and lacks some. That table gives V, J and clone size, and the DNA gave D and trimming. The sample lists 300,000 to 500,000 clones, roughly 90% occurring once. Trimming removed 2 bases from V and 2 bases from J; junction bases left unmatched: 7. CDR3 size: 18 residues. CDR1 and CDR2 (germline): SGHTA, FQGNSA. V usage is TRBV7-2 and J usage is TRBJ2-3, with TRBD2 matching 13 bases. This clonotype was obtained from a woman in her twenties or thirties with acute COVID-19. The specimen was PBMCs or T cells enriched from blood (not recorded which). The CDR3 coding sequence is TGTGCCAGCAGCTTATTCCTGACTAGCGGGGGGTCCACAGATACGCAGTATTTT. Translating it yields CASSLFLTSGGSTDTQYF.